Detailed here is one T cell receptor beta chain. This record belongs to a study of blood T cell repertoires in COVID-19. Generated by immunoSEQ multiplex PCR, the TCRdb table keeps only in-frame clones and is missing some. The sample carries about 230,000 clones, 80% to 90% recorded once. The origin of this receptor is a man aged 50-60 years with COVID-19, enrolled during active disease. The sample consisted of peripheral blood.

The CDR3 DNA follows: TGTGCCAGCAGCTTGGGTCTACAGGGGGATCACACTGAAGCTTTCTTT. Translating gives CASSLGLQGDHTEAFF. The genes are TRBV11-3 and TRBJ1-1; 8 positions match TRBD1. Germline V lookup: CDR1 SGHNT, CDR2 YENEEA. V was clipped by 3 bases and J by 3 bases; unmatched bases: 9. The CDR3 is 16 amino acids.